The 25 T cell receptor beta chains below come from one sample, sequenced in a study of shared clonotypes between healthy human individuals. Naive CD8 cells comprised CD45RO-negative, CCR7-positively selected cells, excluding terminally differentiated effector memory CD45RA+ cells. Method: immunoSEQ multiplex PCR; TCRdb's copy keeps in-frame clones and lacks some. Here the sample spans about 1,800,000 clones, roughly 94% being singletons. Sequencing used naive CD8+ T cells sorted from blood. The source of these receptors is a man between 18 and 29 years old in good health.

This chain uses TRBV11-3 with TRBJ2-1; the D gene is possibly TRBD2 (7 bases). The ends were cut back, 5 bases at V and 7 bases at J, with 18 bases in the middle. The CDR3 is made up of 15 amino acids. Germline V CDR1 and CDR2: SGHNT, YENEEA. The CDR3 loop is CASSGPRGAWNEQFF. The CDR3 DNA is TGTGCCAGCAGCGGCCCACGGGGGGCGTGGAATGAGCAGTTCTTC.

The chain uses TRBV10-1 and TRBJ2-7; TRBD1 matches 8 bases. Germline V lookup: CDR1 WNHNN, CDR2 SYGVQD (reference sequence). The CDR3 sequence is 13 residues long. With V trimmed by 6 bases and J by 7 bases, 8 bases remained unmatched. Here the CDR3 DNA reads TGCGCCAGCAGCGCTGGACAGGGCCAGGAGCAGTACTTC. Translated: CASSAGQGQEQYF.

The chain recombines TRBV28 with TRBJ1-1; 7 nucleotides align to TRBD1. From germline, CDR1 is MDHEN and CDR2 SYDVKM. CDR3 length: 17 residues. V shed 3 bases and J 2 bases; nucleotides not matched to a gene: 12. The CDR3 reads CASSLVPRQGGNTEAFF. In DNA form, the CDR3 reads TGTGCCAGCAGTTTGGTTCCGCGACAGGGAGGTAACACTGAAGCTTTCTTT.

The CDR3 DNA reads TGTGCCAGCAGCTTATCCTATAGCAATCAGCCCCAGCATTTT. This gives the protein CASSLSYSNQPQHF. The V gene is TRBV7-9, the J gene TRBJ1-5; no reliable D call. Trimming shortened V by 2 bases and J by 0 bases, and 5 bases separated the two germline ends. The length of the CDR3 is 14 residues. The germline gives CDR1 SEHNR, CDR2 FQNEAQ (reference sequence). Using reference TRBV7-9 and TRBJ1-5 for the parts outside the CDR3, the full variable domain is DTGVSQNPRHKITKRGQNVTFRCDPISEHNRLYWYRQTLGQGPEFLTYFQNEAQLEKSRLLSDRFSAERPKGSFSTLEIQRTEQGDSAMYLCASSLSYSNQPQHFGDGTRLSIL.

The gene calls are TRBV6-1 and TRBJ1-3, with TRBD1 as a possible D gene (6 bases). Per the germline V gene, CDR1 is MNHNS and CDR2 is SASEGT. Deletions cut 6 bases from V and 1 base from J, with 10 bases between. The CDR3 loop spans 14 amino acids. The CDR3 protein is CASREQGSGNTIYF. CDR3 DNA: TGTGCCAGCAGGGAACAGGGATCTGGAAACACCATATATTTT.

A remark on this clone: Other DNA sequences in this specimen translate into the identical CDR3. This chain connects TRBV10-3 to TRBJ1-5; D gene ambiguous. This CDR3 has 12 residues. V was cut by 3 bases and J by 4 bases, with 4 bases left in between. Germline V gene data show CDR1 as ENHRY and CDR2 as SYGVKD. The CDR3 coding sequence is TGTGCCATCAGTGAAGGGAATCAGCCCCAGCATTTT. Encoded protein: CAISEGNQPQHF.

This chain links TRBV2 with TRBJ1-1, with no clear D. The ends were cut back, 7 bases at V and 7 bases at J, with 16 bases in the middle. CDR1 and CDR2 from the germline V gene are SNHLY and FYNNEI. The length of the CDR3 is 13 residues. The CDR3: CASIQVGGREAFF. CDR3 bases: TGTGCCAGCATCCAGGTGGGCGGACGTGAAGCTTTCTTT.

With respect to this clone: At the DNA level, this CDR3 is encoded by other sequences in the same sample as well. The chain couples TRBV5-6 to TRBJ2-7; possibly TRBD2 for D (5 bases). Germline V lookup: CDR1 SGHDT, CDR2 YYEEEE. CDR3 length equals 13 residues. With 3 bases removed from V and 1 base from J, the gap between germline ends came to 8 bases. The CDR3 bases are TGTGCCAGCAGCTCTGGACTTTCCTACGAGCAGTACTTC. As protein: CASSSGLSYEQYF.

The rearrangement joins TRBV6-5 to TRBJ2-3, with D possibly TRBD2 on 5 matching bases. CDR1 is MNHEY, CDR2 SVGAGI, per germline. V dropped 5 bases and J dropped 2 bases, with 11 bases sitting between them. The CDR3 runs to 14 residues. The CDR3 coding sequence is TGTGCCAGCAGTCTCGAAGCGGACACAGATACGCAGTATTTT. Its translation: CASSLEADTDTQYF.

About this clone itself: Other DNA sequences of this sample code for an identical CDR3. The chain couples TRBV30 to TRBJ2-7; 9 bases map to TRBD1. CDR3 length: 13 residues. From germline, CDR1 is GTSNPN and CDR2 SVGIG (reference sequence). V lost 5 bases and J lost 0; bases outside the gene matches: 2. CDR3 loop: CAWGTGSSYEQYF. CDR3 bases: TGTGCCTGGGGGACAGGGAGCTCCTACGAGCAGTACTTC. Looking up the rest from reference TRBV30 and TRBJ2-7 gives the full variable domain: SQTIHQWPATLVQPVGSPLSLECTVEGTSNPNLYWYRQAAGRGLQLLFYSVGIGQISSEVPQNLSASRPQDRQFILSSKKLLLSDSGFYLCAWGTGSSYEQYFGPGTRLTVT.

The chain uses TRBV28 and TRBJ2-7, with 10 bases matching TRBD2. This CDR3 region has 16 residues. Germline CDR1 MDHEN, CDR2 SYDVKM. V was pared by 5 bases and J by 3 bases, with 10 bases of the junction left unmatched. CDR3 DNA: TGTGCCAGCAGTCCCACCCCGGGACTAGCGAGCTACGAGCAGTACTTC. It specifies CASSPTPGLASYEQYF. The whole variable domain, remainder taken from reference TRBV28 and TRBJ2-7, is DVKVTQSSRYLVKRTGEKVFLECVQDMDHENMFWYRQDPGLGLRLIYFSYDVKMKEKGDIPEGYSVSREKKERFSLILESASTNQTSMYLCASSPTPGLASYEQYFGPGTRLTVT.

The J gene is TRBJ2-7, the V gene TRBV29-1; TRBD2 might be the D (5 bases). Trimming cost V 6 bases and J 0 bases, with 15 bases left between them. The CDR3 spans 14 residues. CDR1 and CDR2 (germline): SQVTM, ANQGSEA. CDR3 sequence: CSVITLEGSYEQYF. CDR3 DNA: TGCAGCGTGATCACCCTCGAGGGCTCCTACGAGCAGTACTTC.

The chain couples TRBV14 to TRBJ1-2, with a weak D call TRBD1 (5 bases). Per germline, CDR1 SGHDN and CDR2 FVKESK. Trimming pared 3 bases from V and 7 bases from J, leaving 18 bases between. The CDR3 has 15 residues. CDR3 sequence (DNA): TGTGCCAGCAGCCAGGAGTACAGGATCGAGGGTGGCTACACCTTC. As protein: CASSQEYRIEGGYTF.

The chain links TRBV2 to TRBJ2-1, with D possibly TRBD1 on 5 matching bases. The length of the CDR3 is 14 residues. Germline lookup yields CDR1 SNHLY and CDR2 FYNNEI. Trimming removed 4 bases from V and 4 bases from J, with 11 bases in between. The CDR3 region is CASSAQGEYNEQFF. The CDR3 DNA is TGTGCCAGCAGTGCCCAGGGTGAATACAATGAGCAGTTCTTC.

The chain is built from TRBV7-2 and TRBJ2-1; D remains ambiguous. Germline CDR1 is SGHTA and CDR2 is FQGNSA. V was pared by 5 bases and J by 6 bases, with 17 bases between. CDR3 length: 15 amino acids. The CDR3 DNA follows: TGTGCCAGCAGCGGCGTAGGGTGGCTAGGCAATGAGCAGTTCTTC. Protein: CASSGVGWLGNEQFF.

The chain has TRBV11-3 and TRBJ2-1, with 8 bases aligning to TRBD2. Trimming removed 11 bases from V and 2 bases from J; junction bases left unmatched: 8. The CDR3 totals 14 residues. From germline, CDR1 is SGHNT and CDR2 YENEEA. The CDR3 DNA reads TGTGCCGGCCACGGGAGGGCAACCTACAATGAGCAGTTCTTC. This codes for CAGHGRATYNEQFF.

This clone was counted once. The rearrangement uses TRBV12-5 and TRBJ2-2; D remains ambiguous. The CDR3 contains 14 residues. Germline CDR1 is LGHNT and CDR2 is FRNRAP. Trimming left V 2 bases short and J 7 bases short, with 11 bases between. In nucleotides, the CDR3 is TGTGCTAGTGGTTTGTACACGGGCGGCGGGGAGCTGTTTTTT. It codes for CASGLYTGGGELFF.

The rearrangement uses TRBV30 and TRBJ1-4, with TRBD1 matching 7 bases. Germline trimming cut 1 base from V and 2 bases from J; bases unmatched to any gene: 7. The CDR3 is 16 amino acids. Germline V gene data show CDR1 as GTSNPN and CDR2 as SVGIG (reference sequence). CDR3 nucleotides: TGTGCCTGGAGTGCTTACCAGGGGGGTACTAATGAAAAACTGTTTTTT. Amino acid sequence: CAWSAYQGGTNEKLFF.

The chain links TRBV19 to TRBJ1-1; D is ambiguous. Germline V gene sequence: CDR1 LNHDA, CDR2 SQIVND (reference sequence). This CDR3 region has 14 residues. With 7 bases removed from V and 0 bases from J, the gap between germline ends came to 12 bases. The CDR3 DNA reads TGTGCCAGTAAAACGTCTTCTGTGAACACTGAAGCTTTCTTT. The encoded protein is CASKTSSVNTEAFF.

This sequence joins TRBV19 and TRBJ2-7; 8 bases line up with TRBD1. There are 13 residues in the CDR3. Looked up from germline, CDR1 is LNHDA and CDR2 is SQIVND (reference sequence). The V segment lost 6 bases and the J segment 5 bases; nucleotides outside the gene matches: 6. DNA for the CDR3: TGTGCCAGTAGGCTGACAGGGGAGGACGAGCAGTACTTC. It specifies CASRLTGEDEQYF.

This clone was seen a single time. This chain joins TRBV10-3 and TRBJ1-5; the D gene is possibly TRBD1 (6 bases). Per the germline V gene, CDR1 is ENHRY and CDR2 is SYGVKD. The CDR3 runs 17 residues. V lost 10 bases and J lost 4, with 26 bases in between. The CDR3 is CATAPNPGDVANQPQHF. Written as DNA, the CDR3 is TGTGCCACGGCCCCTAACCCAGGGGATGTGGCAAATCAGCCCCAGCATTTT.

The chain recombines TRBV9 with TRBJ2-7; D might be TRBD1 (6 bases). V was clipped by 3 bases and J by 5 bases, with 15 bases between them. This CDR3 spans 14 amino acids. Germline V gene data show CDR1 as SGDLS and CDR2 as YYNGEE. The CDR3 nucleotides are TGTGCCAGCAGCGACCTAGGGGGATCCCACGAGCAGTACTTC. As protein: CASSDLGGSHEQYF.

In DNA form, the CDR3 reads TGTGCTAGTGGTCCATTTAGGAACACTGAAGCTTTCTTT. Residues: CASGPFRNTEAFF. The rearrangement joins TRBV12-5 to TRBJ1-1, with D unclear. The CDR3 runs 13 residues. Trimming took off 5 bases at V and 1 base at J, with 8 bases between the two ends. From germline, CDR1 is LGHNT and CDR2 FRNRAP.

The rearrangement joins TRBV5-1 to TRBJ2-3; D ambiguous. V dropped 2 bases and J dropped 0 bases, with 4 bases sitting between them. CDR3 size: 13 residues. The germline V gene encodes CDR1 SGHRS and CDR2 YFSETQ. This chain's CDR3 is CASSFSSTDTQYF. The DNA for the CDR3 is TGCGCCAGCAGCTTTTCGAGCACAGATACGCAGTATTTT.

Remarks on this clone: Other DNA sequences in this sample translate to the same CDR3. V is TRBV6-5 and J is TRBJ2-5; the D is unclear. The CDR3 consists of 13 residues. Trimming cost V 2 bases and J 5 bases, with 9 bases left between them. The germline V gene encodes CDR1 MNHEY and CDR2 SVGAGI. CDR3: CASSYGGGETQYF. The CDR3, as DNA: TGTGCCAGCAGTTACGGTGGTGGGGAGACCCAGTACTTC.